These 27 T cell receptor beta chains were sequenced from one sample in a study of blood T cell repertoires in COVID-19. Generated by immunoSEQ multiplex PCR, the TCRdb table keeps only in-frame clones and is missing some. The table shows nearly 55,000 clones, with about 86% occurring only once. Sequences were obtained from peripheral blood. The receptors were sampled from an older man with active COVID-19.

CDR3 sequence (DNA): TGTGCCAGCAGCTTAAAAGCAGGGGCGGCTGAAGCTTTCTTT. Its translation is CASSLKAGAAEAFF. V and J are TRBV7-9 and TRBJ1-1, with a weak D call TRBD1 (6 bases). Germline assignment: CDR1 SEHNR and CDR2 FQNEAQ (reference sequence). Trimming removed 2 bases at V and 6 bases at J, with 13 bases between. The CDR3 spans 14 residues. Variable domain in full (rest from reference TRBV7-9 and TRBJ1-1): DTGVSQNPRHKITKRGQNVTFRCDPISEHNRLYWYRQTLGQGPEFLTYFQNEAQLEKSRLLSDRFSAERPKGSFSTLEIQRTEQGDSAMYLCASSLKAGAAEAFFGQGTRLTVV.

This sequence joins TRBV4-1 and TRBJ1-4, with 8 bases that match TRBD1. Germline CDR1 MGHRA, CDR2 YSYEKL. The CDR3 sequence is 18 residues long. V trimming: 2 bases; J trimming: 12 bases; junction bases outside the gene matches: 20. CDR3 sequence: CASSQWARSKGQGTQLFF. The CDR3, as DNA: TGCGCCAGCAGCCAATGGGCTCGATCGAAAGGACAGGGCACACAACTGTTTTTT.

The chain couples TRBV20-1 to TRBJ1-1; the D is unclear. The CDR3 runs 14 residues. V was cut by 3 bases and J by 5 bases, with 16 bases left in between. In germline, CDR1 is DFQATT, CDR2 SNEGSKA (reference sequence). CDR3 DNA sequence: TGCAGTGCTAGTGCCTCGACTGGTTATACTGAAGCTTTCTTT. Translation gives CSASASTGYTEAFF.

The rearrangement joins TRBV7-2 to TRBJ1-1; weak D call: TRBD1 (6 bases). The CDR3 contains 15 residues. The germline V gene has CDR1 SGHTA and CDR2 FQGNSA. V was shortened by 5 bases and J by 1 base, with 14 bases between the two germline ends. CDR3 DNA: TGTGCCAGCAGCCCCCAGGGGAGGGCGAACACTGAAGCTTTCTTT. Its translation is CASSPQGRANTEAFF.

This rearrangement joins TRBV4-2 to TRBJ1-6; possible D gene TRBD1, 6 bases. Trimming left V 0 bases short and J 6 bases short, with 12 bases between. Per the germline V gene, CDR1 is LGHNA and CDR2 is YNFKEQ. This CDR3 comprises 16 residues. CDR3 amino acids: CASSQERGSGNSPLHF. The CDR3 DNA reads TGTGCCAGCAGCCAAGAAAGGGGGTCAGGTAATTCACCCCTCCACTTT.

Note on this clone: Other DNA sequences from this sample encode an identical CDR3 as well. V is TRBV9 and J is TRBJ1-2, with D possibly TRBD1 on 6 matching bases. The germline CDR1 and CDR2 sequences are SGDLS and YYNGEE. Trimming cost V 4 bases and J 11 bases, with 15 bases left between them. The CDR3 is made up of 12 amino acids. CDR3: CASSNTGWLYTF. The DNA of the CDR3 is TGTGCCAGCAGCAATACAGGGTGGCTGTACACCTTC.

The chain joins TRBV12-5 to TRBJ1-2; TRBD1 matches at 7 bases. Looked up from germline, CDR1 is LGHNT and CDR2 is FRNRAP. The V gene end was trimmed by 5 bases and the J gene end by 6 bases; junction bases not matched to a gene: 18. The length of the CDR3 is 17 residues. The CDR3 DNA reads TGTGCTAGTGGTCCCCCCCCGGGACAGCTTACTGAACATGGCTACACCTTC. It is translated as CASGPPPGQLTEHGYTF. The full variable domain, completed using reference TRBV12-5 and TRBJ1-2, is DARVTQTPRHKVTEMGQEVTMRCQPILGHNTVFWYRQTMMQGLELLAYFRNRAPLDDSGMPKDRFSAEMPDATLATLKIQPSEPRDSAVYFCASGPPPGQLTEHGYTFGSGTRLTVV.

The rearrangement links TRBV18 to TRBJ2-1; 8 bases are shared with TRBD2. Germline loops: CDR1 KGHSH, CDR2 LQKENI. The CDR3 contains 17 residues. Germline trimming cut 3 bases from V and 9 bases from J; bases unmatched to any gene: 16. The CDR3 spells CASSPPFRGGLSTEQFF. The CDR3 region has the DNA TGTGCCAGCTCACCGCCGTTCCGGGGGGGCCTTTCAACTGAGCAGTTCTTC.

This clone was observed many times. CDR3 loop: CASSAQGWGNTEAFF. In DNA, the CDR3 is TGTGCCAGTAGTGCGCAGGGGTGGGGGAACACTGAAGCTTTCTTT. The J gene is TRBJ1-1, the V gene TRBV19; D is perhaps TRBD1 (6 bases). V lost 5 bases, J lost 1 base, and 14 bases lay in between. The CDR3 consists of 15 residues. The germline CDR1 and CDR2 sequences are LNHDA and SQIVND (reference sequence).

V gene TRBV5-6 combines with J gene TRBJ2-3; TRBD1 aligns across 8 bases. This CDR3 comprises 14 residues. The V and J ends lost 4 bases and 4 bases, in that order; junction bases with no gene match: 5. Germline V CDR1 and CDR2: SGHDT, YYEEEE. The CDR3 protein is CASSARGRADTQYF. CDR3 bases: TGTGCCAGCAGCGCCAGGGGGCGGGCAGATACGCAGTATTTT.

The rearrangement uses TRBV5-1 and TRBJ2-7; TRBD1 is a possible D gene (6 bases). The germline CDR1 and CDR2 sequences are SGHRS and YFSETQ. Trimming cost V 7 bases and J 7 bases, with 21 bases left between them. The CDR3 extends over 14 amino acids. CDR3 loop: CASYRDITHPEQYF. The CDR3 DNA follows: TGCGCCAGCTACAGGGATATTACGCATCCGGAGCAGTACTTC.

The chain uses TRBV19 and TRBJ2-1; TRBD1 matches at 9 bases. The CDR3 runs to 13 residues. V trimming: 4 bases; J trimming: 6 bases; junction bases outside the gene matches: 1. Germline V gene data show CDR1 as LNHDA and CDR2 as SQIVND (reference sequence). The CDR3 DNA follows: TGTGCCAGTAGTAAGACAGGGGGCAATGAGCAGTTCTTC. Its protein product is CASSKTGGNEQFF.

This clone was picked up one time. CDR3 coding DNA: TGTGCCAGTAGCCTCACTGCGGCTGGGCAAGAGACCCAGTACTTC. It specifies CASSLTAAGQETQYF. The chain couples TRBV19 to TRBJ2-5; no reliable D call. Germline CDR1 reads LNHDA; CDR2 reads SQIVND (reference sequence). The CDR3 length is 15 residues. The V end was cut by 6 bases, the J end by 2 bases, with 16 bases between.

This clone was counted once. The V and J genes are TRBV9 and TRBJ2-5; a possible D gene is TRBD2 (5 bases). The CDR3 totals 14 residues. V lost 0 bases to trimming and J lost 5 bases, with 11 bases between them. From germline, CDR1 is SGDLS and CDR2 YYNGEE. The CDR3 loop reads CASSVAAGGETQYF. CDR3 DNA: TGTGCCAGCAGCGTAGCTGCGGGCGGGGAGACCCAGTACTTC.

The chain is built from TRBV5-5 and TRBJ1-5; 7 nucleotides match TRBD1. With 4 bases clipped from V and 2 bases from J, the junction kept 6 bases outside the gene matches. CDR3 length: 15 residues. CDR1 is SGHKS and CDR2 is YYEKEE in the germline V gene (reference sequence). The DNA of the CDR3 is TGTGCCAGCAGCCCTGGACAGGCCGGCAATCAGCCCCAGCATTTT. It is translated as CASSPGQAGNQPQHF.

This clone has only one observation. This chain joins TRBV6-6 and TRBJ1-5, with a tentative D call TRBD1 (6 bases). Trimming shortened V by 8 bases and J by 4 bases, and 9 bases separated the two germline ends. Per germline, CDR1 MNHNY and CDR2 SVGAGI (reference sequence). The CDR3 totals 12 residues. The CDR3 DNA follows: TGTGCCAGCTCTGGGACAAATCAGCCCCAGCATTTT. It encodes CASSGTNQPQHF.

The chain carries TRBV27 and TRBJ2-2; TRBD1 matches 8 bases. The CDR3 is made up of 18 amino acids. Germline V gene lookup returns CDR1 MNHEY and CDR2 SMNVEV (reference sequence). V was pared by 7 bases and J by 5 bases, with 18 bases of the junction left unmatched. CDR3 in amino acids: CASILRFRGRVQTGELFF. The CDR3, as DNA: TGTGCCAGCATCCTAAGGTTCAGGGGGCGGGTTCAGACCGGGGAGCTGTTTTTT.

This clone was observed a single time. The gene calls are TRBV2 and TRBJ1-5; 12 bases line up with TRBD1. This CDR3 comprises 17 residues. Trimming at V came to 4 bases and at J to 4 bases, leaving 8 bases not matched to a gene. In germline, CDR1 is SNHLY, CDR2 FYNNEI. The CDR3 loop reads CASSAGTGGERNQPQHF. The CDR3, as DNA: TGTGCCAGCAGTGCCGGGACAGGGGGCGAAAGGAATCAGCCCCAGCATTTT.

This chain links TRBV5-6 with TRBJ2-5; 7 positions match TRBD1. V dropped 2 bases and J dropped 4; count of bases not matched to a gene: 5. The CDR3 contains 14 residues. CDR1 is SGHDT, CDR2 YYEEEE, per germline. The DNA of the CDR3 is TGTGCCAGCAGCTTTGAGGGGGCCGGAGAGACCCAGTACTTC. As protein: CASSFEGAGETQYF.

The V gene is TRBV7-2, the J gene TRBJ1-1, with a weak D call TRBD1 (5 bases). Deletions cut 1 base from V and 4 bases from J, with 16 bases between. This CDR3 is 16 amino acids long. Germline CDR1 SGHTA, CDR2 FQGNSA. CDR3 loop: CASSLVGDLRVTEAFF. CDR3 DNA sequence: TGTGCCAGCAGCTTAGTTGGGGACTTAAGGGTCACTGAAGCTTTCTTT.

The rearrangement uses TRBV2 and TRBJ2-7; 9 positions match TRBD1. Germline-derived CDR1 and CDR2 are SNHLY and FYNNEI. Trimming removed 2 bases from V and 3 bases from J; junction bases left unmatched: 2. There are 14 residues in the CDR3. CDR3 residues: CASSEQGQGYEQYF. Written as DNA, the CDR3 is TGTGCCAGCAGTGAACAGGGACAGGGCTACGAGCAGTACTTC.

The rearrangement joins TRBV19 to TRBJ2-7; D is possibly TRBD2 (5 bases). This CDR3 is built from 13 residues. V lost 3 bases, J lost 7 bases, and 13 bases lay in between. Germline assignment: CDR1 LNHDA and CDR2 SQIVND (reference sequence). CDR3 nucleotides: TGTGCCAGTAGTATGCCGAAGGGCGGGGAGCAGTACTTC. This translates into CASSMPKGGEQYF.

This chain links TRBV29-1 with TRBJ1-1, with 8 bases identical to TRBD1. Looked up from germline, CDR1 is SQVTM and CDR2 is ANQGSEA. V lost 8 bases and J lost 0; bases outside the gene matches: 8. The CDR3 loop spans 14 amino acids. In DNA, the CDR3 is TGCAGCTTTGGTACGGGACAGGTGAACACTGAAGCTTTCTTT. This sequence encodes CSFGTGQVNTEAFF.

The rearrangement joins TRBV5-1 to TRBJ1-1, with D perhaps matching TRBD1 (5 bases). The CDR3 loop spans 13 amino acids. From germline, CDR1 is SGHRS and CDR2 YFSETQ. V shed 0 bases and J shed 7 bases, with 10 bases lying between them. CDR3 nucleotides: TGCGCCAGCAGCTTGGACACAGGCGTTGAAGCTTTCTTT. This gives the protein CASSLDTGVEAFF.

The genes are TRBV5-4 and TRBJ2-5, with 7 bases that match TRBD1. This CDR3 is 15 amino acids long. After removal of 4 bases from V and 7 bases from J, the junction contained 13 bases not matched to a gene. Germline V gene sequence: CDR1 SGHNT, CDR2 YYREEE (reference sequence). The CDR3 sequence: CASSKNGQVLGTQYF. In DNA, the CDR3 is TGTGCCAGCAGCAAAAACGGACAGGTTCTGGGGACCCAGTACTTC.

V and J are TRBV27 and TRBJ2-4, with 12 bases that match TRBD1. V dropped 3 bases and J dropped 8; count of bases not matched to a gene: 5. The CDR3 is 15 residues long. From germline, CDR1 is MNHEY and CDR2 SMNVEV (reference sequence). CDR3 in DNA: TGTGCCAGCAGTTTCCGGGGACAGGGGGCGGACATTCAGTACTTC. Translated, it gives CASSFRGQGADIQYF.

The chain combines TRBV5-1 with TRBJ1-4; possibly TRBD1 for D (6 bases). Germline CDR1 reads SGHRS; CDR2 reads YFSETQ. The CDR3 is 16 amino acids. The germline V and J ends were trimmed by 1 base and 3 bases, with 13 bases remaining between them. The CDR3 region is CASSLMGAAANEKLFF. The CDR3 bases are TGCGCCAGCAGCTTGATGGGGGCTGCGGCTAATGAAAAACTGTTTTTT.